This record covers a single T cell receptor (beta chain). This sample stems from a study of OX40 agonist ivuxolimab in advanced cancers. Overall study context: Aged roughly 23 to 90 with a mean of about 60 years, they were almost 85% male.

Sequencing used immunoSEQ multiplex PCR; TCRdb keeps in-frame clones, though not all of them. The table records roughly 96,000 clones, approximately 80% of them present only once. V trimming: 3 bases; J trimming: 1 base; junction bases outside the gene matches: 18. The V gene's germline CDR1 is SQVTM and CDR2 ANQGSEA. The CDR3 is 19 amino acids. The sequences come from CD4+ or CD8+ T cells sorted from blood, collected in a trial of the OX40 agonist ivuxolimab. The TCR was taken from an adult with an advanced solid tumor such as melanoma, head and neck, liver or kidney cancer. This sequence joins TRBV29-1 and TRBJ1-1, with 9 bases identical to TRBD1. CDR3 nucleotides: TGCAGCGTTGATAAGGGCTCCGGGACAGGGTGGAAAAGGAACACTGAAGCTTTCTTT. Protein product: CSVDKGSGTGWKRNTEAFF. The entire variable domain, with the rest obtained from reference TRBV29-1 and TRBJ1-1, is as follows: SAVISQKPSRDICQRGTSLTIQCQVDSQVTMMFWYRQQPGQSLTLIATANQGSEATYESGFVIDKFPISRPNLTFSTLTVSNMSPEDSSIYLCSVDKGSGTGWKRNTEAFFGQGTRLTVV.